The 28 T cell receptor beta chains reported below all come from one sample, sequenced in a study of cytomegalovirus exposure and HLA in healthy donors. 13 Jbeta primers and 60 Vbeta primers were used for the PCR. Profiled with immunoSEQ multiplex PCR; TCRdb holds only in-frame clones, not every one. The sample yields 130,000 to 150,000 clones, about 78% seen once. Material: PBMCs. These receptors were obtained from a man aged 18-30 years in good health and CMV-seronegative.

This clone was seen only a few times. The V gene is TRBV4-2, the J gene TRBJ2-3, with TRBD2 identical over 11 bases. Germline V gives CDR1 LGHNA, CDR2 YNFKEQ. V shed 2 bases and J 4 bases; nucleotides not matched to a gene: 5. The CDR3 extends over 16 amino acids. The CDR3 region is CASSQKISGGADTQYF. The CDR3 coding sequence is TGTGCCAGCAGCCAAAAAATTAGCGGGGGGGCAGATACGCAGTATTTT.

The J gene is TRBJ1-3, the V gene TRBV11-2; 7 bases align to TRBD1. The CDR3 contains 16 residues. The germline V gene has CDR1 SGHAT and CDR2 FQNNGV. The J segment lost 6 bases and the V segment lost 5 bases, leaving 13 bases of the junction unmatched. CDR3 DNA sequence: TGTGCCAGCAGCCCGTGGGACAGCCAAGGCCCAAACACCATATATTTT. Translating it yields CASSPWDSQGPNTIYF.

The chain couples TRBV6-1 to TRBJ1-3, with 7 bases identical to TRBD1. Germline assignment: CDR1 MNHNS and CDR2 SASEGT. V shed 0 bases and J 3 bases; nucleotides not matched to a gene: 8. The CDR3 totals 17 residues. The chain's CDR3 is CASSEAPGGRNGNTIYF. As DNA, the CDR3 is TGTGCCAGCAGTGAAGCTCCAGGGGGGCGGAATGGAAACACCATATATTTT.

The chain combines TRBV10-1 with TRBJ2-3; maybe TRBD1 (5 bases). In germline, CDR1 is WNHNN, CDR2 SYGVQD (reference sequence). V was pared by 2 bases and J by 2 bases, with 11 bases between. This CDR3 is built from 15 residues. This CDR3 is CASSEKGATTDTQYF. The CDR3 coding sequence is TGCGCCAGCAGTGAGAAAGGGGCGACCACAGATACGCAGTATTTT.

This clone was observed once. The J gene is TRBJ2-7, the V gene TRBV4-1, with 7 bases identical to TRBD1. This CDR3 contains 16 residues. Germline CDR1 reads MGHRA; CDR2 reads YSYEKL. The trim removed 4 bases at V and 5 bases at J, leaving 14 bases unmatched. The CDR3 is CASSLSSGTVSHEQYF. CDR3 nucleotides: TGCGCCAGCAGCCTCTCATCCGGGACAGTAAGCCACGAGCAGTACTTC.

This clone appeared a single time. Lacking the conserved final phenylalanine or tryptophan, this CDR3 likely reflects a read error. The DNA is left out, because the CDR3 cannot be placed on it with certainty; the CDR3 is given as TCRdb lists it. This chain links TRBV28 with TRBJ1-2. The CDR3 has 12 residues if both end residues are counted. Germline CDR1 is MDHEN and CDR2 is SYDVKM. The CDR3 spells CASSLPMGRAAV.

V gene TRBV18 combines with J gene TRBJ1-1; perhaps TRBD1 as D (5 bases). Germline V gives CDR1 KGHSH, CDR2 LQKENI. V lost 3 bases to trimming and J lost 1 base, with 12 bases between them. The CDR3 extends over 15 amino acids. The CDR3 DNA sequence: TGTGCCAGCTCACCTGAAATCCAGGGGAACACTGAAGCTTTCTTT. Amino acids: CASSPEIQGNTEAFF.

The rearrangement joins TRBV28 to TRBJ1-4, with D unclear. Germline CDR1 reads MDHEN; CDR2 reads SYDVKM. V lost 6 bases and J 7 bases, leaving 12 bases between the germline ends. This CDR3 has 13 amino acids. The CDR3 protein is CASSFTEREKLFF. The CDR3, as DNA: TGTGCCAGCAGCTTCACTGAGCGTGAAAAACTGTTTTTT.

A word on this clone: The identical CDR3 is also encoded by other nucleotide sequences in the sample. The gene calls are TRBV9 and TRBJ1-4; 8 nucleotides match TRBD1. Germline-derived CDR1 and CDR2 are SGDLS and YYNGEE. V lost 0 bases and J lost 4; bases outside the gene matches: 11. CDR3 length equals 18 residues. This CDR3 reads CASSVGPGGRSGNEKLFF. The DNA for the CDR3 is TGTGCCAGCAGCGTAGGGCCAGGGGGCCGGAGTGGTAATGAAAAACTGTTTTTT.

The chain employs TRBV5-6 and TRBJ2-5, with D perhaps matching TRBD1 (6 bases). Germline V gene lookup returns CDR1 SGHDT and CDR2 YYEEEE. This CDR3 has 15 residues. The germline V and J ends were trimmed by 0 bases and 3 bases, with 12 bases remaining between them. The CDR3 DNA reads as TGTGCCAGCAGCTTGGGCTTAACAGGGAAAGAGACCCAGTACTTC. This translates into CASSLGLTGKETQYF.

As to this clone: One end of the junction varies from germline; a read error may be responsible. Other DNA variants within this sample encode the same CDR3. The rearrangement uses TRBV27 and TRBJ2-6, with TRBD2 as a possible D gene (6 bases). This CDR3 spans 15 amino acids. CDR1 MNHEY and CDR2 SMNVEV come from the germline V gene (reference sequence). The CDR3 region has the DNA TGCGCCAGCAGTTCCGGGAGTTCTGGGGCCAACGTCCTGACTTTC. It codes for CASSSGSSGANVLTF.

The gene calls are TRBV7-7 and TRBJ2-5; a weak D match, TRBD2 (6 bases). V was pared by 4 bases and J by 2 bases, with 14 bases between. There are 15 residues in the CDR3. Germline assignment: CDR1 SSHAT and CDR2 FNYEAQ (reference sequence). CDR3 protein: CASSSYVGGQETQYF. CDR3 DNA: TGTGCCAGCAGCTCTTATGTTGGGGGGCAAGAGACCCAGTACTTC.

The J gene is TRBJ1-1, the V gene TRBV19; D is perhaps TRBD1 (6 bases). V shed 4 bases and J shed 6 bases, with 21 bases lying between them. The CDR3 has 16 amino acids. Germline CDR1 reads LNHDA; CDR2 reads SQIVND (reference sequence). The CDR3 loop is CASSKGGAGVISEAFF. The CDR3 nucleotides are TGTGCCAGTAGTAAAGGTGGTGCAGGGGTTATCTCTGAAGCTTTCTTT.

As regards this clone: At one end, the junction sequence differs from germline, possibly due to a read error. The chain combines TRBV7-9 with TRBJ2-5; 12 bases map to TRBD2. From germline, CDR1 is SEHNR and CDR2 FQNEAQ (reference sequence). This CDR3 spans 17 amino acids. The CDR3 protein is CSSSLVPSGRGQETQYF. CDR3 in DNA: TGTTCCAGCAGCTTAGTTCCTAGCGGGAGGGGTCAAGAGACCCAGTACTTC. Combining the CDR3 with reference TRBV7-9 and TRBJ2-5 gives the whole variable domain DTGVSQNPRHKITKRGQNVTFRCDPISEHNRLYWYRQTLGQGPEFLTYFQNEAQLEKSRLLSDRFSAERPKGSFSTLEIQRTEQGDSAMYLCSSSLVPSGRGQETQYFGPGTRLLVL.

A few counts support this clone. V and J are TRBV7-2 and TRBJ2-7; a possible D gene is TRBD2 (5 bases). V was shortened by 2 bases and J by 3 bases, with 8 bases between the two germline ends. The CDR3 length is 13 residues. Looked up from germline, CDR1 is SGHTA and CDR2 is FQGNSA. The CDR3 DNA reads TGTGCCAGCAGCTTACTCGGGGACTACGAGCAGTACTTC. Its protein product is CASSLLGDYEQYF.

V and J are TRBV11-3 and TRBJ1-6; TRBD1 agrees at 8 bases. The CDR3 is 17 amino acids. Trimming removed 5 bases from V and 7 bases from J; junction bases left unmatched: 13. CDR1 and CDR2 (germline): SGHNT, YENEEA. Written as DNA, the CDR3 is TGTGCCAGCAGCCGACCGGACAGGGTAGGACTGAATTCACCCCTCCACTTT. Its translation: CASSRPDRVGLNSPLHF. The full variable domain, its missing parts supplied by reference TRBV11-3 and TRBJ1-6, is EAGVVQSPRYKIIEKKQPVAFWCNPISGHNTLYWYLQNLGQGPELLIRYENEEAVDDSQLPKDRFSAERLKGVDSTLKIQPAELGDSAVYLCASSRPDRVGLNSPLHFGNGTRLTVT.

This clone was counted once. The J gene is TRBJ1-1, the V gene TRBV5-1; no clear D. V was cut by 2 bases and J by 2 bases, with 7 bases left in between. CDR3 length: 13 residues. Germline values: CDR1 SGHRS, CDR2 YFSETQ. CDR3 nucleotide sequence: TGCGCCAGCAGCTTTGAGGGAAACACTGAAGCTTTCTTT. Protein sequence: CASSFEGNTEAFF.

This clone was observed once. The rearrangement uses TRBV6-1 and TRBJ2-7; D is ambiguous. Germline CDR1 reads MNHNS; CDR2 reads SASEGT. The V end lost 7 bases, the J end lost 7 bases, and 11 bases lay between the germline ends. This CDR3 has 11 residues. The CDR3 bases are TGTGCCAGCATACTCGGGTGGGAGCAGTACTTC. Translated, it gives CASILGWEQYF.

V usage is TRBV10-3 and J usage is TRBJ2-5, with 13 bases matching TRBD2. Germline CDR1 is ENHRY and CDR2 is SYGVKD. The CDR3 length is 15 residues. V shed 11 bases and J 5 bases; nucleotides not matched to a gene: 11. The CDR3 region has the DNA TGTGCCTCCTCCCGACTAGCGGGAGGACGGGAGACCCAGTACTTC. It specifies CASSRLAGGRETQYF.

The genes are TRBV11-2 and TRBJ1-1; possible D gene TRBD1, 6 bases. The ends were cut back, 0 bases at V and 11 bases at J, with 16 bases in the middle. This CDR3 comprises 14 residues. Germline V lookup: CDR1 SGHAT, CDR2 FQNNGV. For the CDR3, the DNA is TGTGCCAGCAGCTTAGATGCCGGGACATTCTTCGCTTTCTTT. It specifies CASSLDAGTFFAFF.

In this sample, this clone turned up a few times. V gene TRBV6-1 combines with J gene TRBJ1-3; 9 bases match TRBD1. The germline gives CDR1 MNHNS, CDR2 SASEGT. The CDR3 totals 15 residues. Germline trimming cut 10 bases from V and 0 bases from J; bases unmatched to any gene: 7. CDR3 residues: CATRTGVNSGNTIYF. In DNA, the CDR3 is TGTGCCACCAGGACAGGGGTGAACTCTGGAAACACCATATATTTT.

This sequence joins TRBV9 and TRBJ1-2; 7 nucleotides align to TRBD1. CDR3 length: 15 residues. Germline loops: CDR1 SGDLS, CDR2 YYNGEE. Trimming removed 4 bases from V and 3 bases from J; junction bases left unmatched: 9. The CDR3 DNA reads TGTGCCAGCAGCACAATAAGGGACAGCTACTATGGCTACACCTTC. Its translation: CASSTIRDSYYGYTF.

The chain is built from TRBV2 and TRBJ2-7; TRBD2 might be the D (6 bases). V gave up 8 bases and J gave up 7 bases, with 12 bases separating them. This CDR3 comprises 11 residues. Germline V CDR1 and CDR2: SNHLY, FYNNEI. The CDR3 sequence: CASDWEAEQYF. DNA for the CDR3: TGTGCCAGCGATTGGGAGGCGGAGCAGTACTTC.

The chain joins TRBV6-5 to TRBJ2-7, with D possibly being TRBD2 (7 bases). V shed 4 bases and J shed 6 bases, with 19 bases lying between them. Germline loops: CDR1 MNHEY, CDR2 SVGAGI. The CDR3 spans 15 residues. CDR3 DNA sequence: TGTGCCAGCAGTTCCTTAACGGGGGGCCCCGGCGAGCAGTACTTC. Translation: CASSSLTGGPGEQYF.

The chain employs TRBV9 and TRBJ2-1, with 12 bases matching TRBD2. J was trimmed by 1 base and V by 3 bases; bases with no gene match: 8. Germline V CDR1 and CDR2: SGDLS, YYNGEE. This CDR3 is 18 amino acids long. The CDR3 loop reads CASSAPASGGASYNEQFF. CDR3 DNA: TGTGCCAGCAGCGCGCCCGCTAGCGGGGGGGCATCCTACAATGAGCAGTTCTTC.

The gene calls are TRBV10-2 and TRBJ1-4; D is unresolved. The germline V gene has CDR1 WSHSY and CDR2 SAAADI. This CDR3 has 14 residues. With 3 bases removed from V and 8 bases from J, the gap between germline ends came to 13 bases. The CDR3 sequence is CASSDLGLREKLFF. The CDR3 nucleotides are TGCGCCAGCAGTGATCTAGGATTGAGGGAAAAACTGTTTTTT.

This clone was detected a few times. The chain couples TRBV6-5 to TRBJ1-1; no firm D call. Trimming left V 2 bases short and J 5 bases short, with 12 bases between. Germline V lookup: CDR1 MNHEY, CDR2 SVGAGI. The CDR3 has 14 amino acids. For the CDR3, the DNA is TGTGCCAGCAGTTACAAGCCGGGTAGGACTGAAGCTTTCTTT. Its protein product is CASSYKPGRTEAFF.

The chain recombines TRBV6-5 with TRBJ2-7, with 7 bases that match TRBD1. V was pared by 6 bases and J by 3 bases, with 11 bases of the junction left unmatched. CDR3 length equals 15 residues. CDR1 and CDR2 (germline): MNHEY, SVGAGI. The CDR3 DNA reads TGTGCCAGCAGAGCTGCGACCGGGACAGACTACGAGCAGTACTTC. Its protein product is CASRAATGTDYEQYF.